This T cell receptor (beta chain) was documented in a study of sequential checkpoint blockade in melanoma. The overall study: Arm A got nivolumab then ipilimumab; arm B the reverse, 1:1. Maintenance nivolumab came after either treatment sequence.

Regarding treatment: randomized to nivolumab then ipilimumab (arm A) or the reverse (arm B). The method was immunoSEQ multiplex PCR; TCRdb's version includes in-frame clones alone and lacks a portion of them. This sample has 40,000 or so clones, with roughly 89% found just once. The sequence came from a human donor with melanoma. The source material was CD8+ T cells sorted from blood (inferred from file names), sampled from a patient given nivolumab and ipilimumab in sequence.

CDR3 amino acids: CATSTRDSAYEQYF. CDR3 DNA sequence: TGTGCCACCAGCACCCGGGACAGTGCCTACGAGCAGTACTTC. This sequence joins TRBV15 and TRBJ2-7, with 7 positions matching TRBD1. The CDR3 is made up of 14 amino acids. After removal of 4 bases from V and 2 bases from J, the junction contained 5 bases not matched to a gene. Per the germline V gene, CDR1 is LNHNV and CDR2 is YYDKDF (reference sequence).